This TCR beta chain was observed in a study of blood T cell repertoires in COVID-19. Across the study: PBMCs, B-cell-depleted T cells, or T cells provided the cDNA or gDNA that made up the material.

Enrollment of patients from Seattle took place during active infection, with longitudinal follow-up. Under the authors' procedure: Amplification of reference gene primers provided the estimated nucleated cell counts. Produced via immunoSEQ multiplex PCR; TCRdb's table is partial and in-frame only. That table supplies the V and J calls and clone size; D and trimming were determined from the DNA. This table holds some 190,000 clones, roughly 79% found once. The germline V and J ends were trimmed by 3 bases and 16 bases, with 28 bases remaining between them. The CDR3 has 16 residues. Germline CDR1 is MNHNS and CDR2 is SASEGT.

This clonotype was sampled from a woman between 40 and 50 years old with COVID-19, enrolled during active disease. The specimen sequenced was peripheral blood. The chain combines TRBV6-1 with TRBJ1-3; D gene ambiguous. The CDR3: CASSEEEQRRLETPYF. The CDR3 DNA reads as TGTGCCAGCAGTGAGGAGGAACAAAGGCGCCTGGAAACACCCTATTTT.